This T cell receptor (beta chain) was observed in a study of blood T cell repertoires in COVID-19. About the research overall: T cells, B-cell-depleted T cells, or PBMCs provided the cDNA or gDNA that served as material.

Germline CDR1 reads GTSNPN; CDR2 reads SVGIG (reference sequence). The CDR3 is 14 residues long. V was clipped by 5 bases and J by 0 bases; unmatched bases: 6. The method was immunoSEQ multiplex PCR; TCRdb's version includes in-frame clones alone and lacks a portion of them. The sample contains about 340,000 clones, more than 70% of which appear only once. The sequence was obtained from a young man with active or convalescent COVID-19. The sequenced sample consisted of peripheral blood. The V call is TRBV30, the J call TRBJ2-7; 8 bases are shared with TRBD2. CDR3 coding DNA: TGTGCCTGGGATAGCGGGGCCCACTCCTACGAGCAGTACTTC. Protein product: CAWDSGAHSYEQYF.